What follows is one T cell receptor (beta chain) and its context. Its matching antigen is unknown. This record comes from a study of vaccination and CD4 T cells after COVID-19. Across the whole study: Overlapping SARS-CoV-2, HCoV-NL63, HCoV-OC43 and HCoV-229E spike peptides were used to stimulate cells. Control cultures were supplied with a CEFX pool, an HIV-1 Nef pool, or no peptide at all.

Cultured CD4+ T cell DNA underwent sequencing with the Oncomine TCR Beta short-read assay. The template was genomic DNA from cultured CD4+ T cells. TCRdb itself ran the PCR reads through MiXCR, one entry per CDR3 protein. The table has approximately 16,000 distinct CDR3 sequences, around 60% seen once. Specified treatment: roughly nine-day PBMC culture with coronavirus spike peptide pools or control peptides (ViraFEST assay). Germline V lookup: CDR1 SGHTS, CDR2 YDEGEE. This CDR3 contains 10 residues. Trimming removed 6 bases at V and 6 bases at J, with 7 bases between. The sequence came from a human donor who had recovered from COVID-19. Material: CD4+ T cells from blood, cultured in vitro. The J gene is TRBJ2-7, the V gene TRBV5-8; no clear D. The CDR3 bases are TGTGCCAGCAACCGAGGCGAGCAGTACTTC. Translation: CASNRGEQYF. The full variable domain, completed using reference TRBV5-8 and TRBJ2-7, is EAGVTQSPTHLIKTRGQQATLRCSPISGHTSVYWYQQALGLGLQFLLWYDEGEERNRGNFPPRFSGRQFPNYSSELNVNALELEDSALYLCASNRGEQYFGPGTRLTVT.